The T cell receptor (beta chain) described here comes from a study of T cell responses to AZD1222 COVID-19 vaccine. Findings and caveats of the study: Receipt of two AZD1222 doses was followed by a rise in Spike-specific TCR breadth and depth.

Measured with immunoSEQ multiplex PCR; TCRdb has only the in-frame clones, and not every one. There are about 76,000 clones in the sample; roughly 80% occur only once, and 25% to 30% lies in the top ten. There are 16 residues in the CDR3. Germline V gene lookup returns CDR1 KGHSH and CDR2 LQKENI. V was clipped by 6 bases and J by 0 bases, with 15 bases between them. In this sample, this clone turned up a few times. No antigen is known for it. The sequence was obtained from an adult who received the MenACWY meningococcal vaccine as a control. This material consisted of peripheral blood, taken 28 days after the second dose of the MenACWY control vaccine. The chain joins TRBV18 to TRBJ2-1; D gene unclear. The CDR3 protein is CASSPSTIRSYNEQFF. Here the CDR3 DNA reads TGTGCCAGCTCCCCTTCGACCATTCGCTCCTACAATGAGCAGTTCTTC.